This T cell receptor (beta chain) stems from a study of chemoradiotherapy in HPV16-positive cancers. Study-level information: Functional T-cell assays on two HPV16-positive patients' cells defined candidate HPV-specific clones and common TCR motifs.

General observations from the study: Candidate HPV-specific clones and E7-related TCR motifs grew in tumor during treatment. In HPV16-positive patients, HPV-responsive T-cell expansion tracked better recurrence-free survival.

Measured with immunoSEQ multiplex PCR; TCRdb has only the in-frame clones, and not every one. The sample records 9,500 to 15,000 clones, 85% to 90% being singletons. Over chemoradiotherapy, repertoires were sampled more than once. As to this clone: Its antigen is unknown.

The origin of this receptor is a human donor with HPV-associated anogenital cancer. Source: blood, taken from a patient who underwent chemoradiotherapy.

Here the CDR3 reads CASSQVLTSGGWYNEQFF. As DNA, the CDR3 is TGTGCCAGCAGCCAAGTCCTTACTAGCGGGGGCTGGTACAATGAGCAGTTCTTC. The chain carries TRBV14 and TRBJ2-1, with 11 nucleotides matching TRBD2. Germline loops: CDR1 SGHDN, CDR2 FVKESK. There are 18 residues in the CDR3. Trimming cost V 1 base and J 4 bases; bases outside gene matches: 9.